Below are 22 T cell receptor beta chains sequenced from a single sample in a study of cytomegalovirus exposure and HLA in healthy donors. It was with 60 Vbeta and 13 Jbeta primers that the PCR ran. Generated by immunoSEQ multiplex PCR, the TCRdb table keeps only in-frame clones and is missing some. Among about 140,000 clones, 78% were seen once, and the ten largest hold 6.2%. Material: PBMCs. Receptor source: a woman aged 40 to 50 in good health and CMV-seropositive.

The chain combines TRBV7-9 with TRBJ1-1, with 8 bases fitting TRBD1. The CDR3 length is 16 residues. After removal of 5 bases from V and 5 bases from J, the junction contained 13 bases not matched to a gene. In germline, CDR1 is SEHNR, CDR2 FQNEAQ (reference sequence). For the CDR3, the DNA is TGTGCCAGCAGCCCCCGGACAGGGCGTGGATCGACTGAAGCTTTCTTT. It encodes CASSPRTGRGSTEAFF.

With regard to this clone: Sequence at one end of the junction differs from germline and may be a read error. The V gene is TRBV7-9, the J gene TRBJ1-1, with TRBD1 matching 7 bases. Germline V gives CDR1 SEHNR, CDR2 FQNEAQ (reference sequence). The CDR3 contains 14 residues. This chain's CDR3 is CSSSLRQGNTEAFF. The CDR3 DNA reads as TGTTCCAGCAGCTTAAGACAGGGGAACACTGAAGCTTTCTTT.

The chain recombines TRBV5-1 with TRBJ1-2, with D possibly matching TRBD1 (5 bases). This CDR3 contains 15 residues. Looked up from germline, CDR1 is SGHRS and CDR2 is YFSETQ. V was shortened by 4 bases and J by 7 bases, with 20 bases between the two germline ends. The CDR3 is CASSPGERSHGGYTF. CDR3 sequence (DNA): TGCGCCAGCAGCCCGGGGGAAAGGTCCCATGGTGGCTACACCTTC. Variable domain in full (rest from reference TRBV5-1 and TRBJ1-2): KAGVTQTPRYLIKTRGQQVTLSCSPISGHRSVSWYQQTPGQGLQFLFEYFSETQRNKGNFPGRFSGRQFSNSRSEMNVSTLELGDSALYLCASSPGERSHGGYTFGSGTRLTVV.

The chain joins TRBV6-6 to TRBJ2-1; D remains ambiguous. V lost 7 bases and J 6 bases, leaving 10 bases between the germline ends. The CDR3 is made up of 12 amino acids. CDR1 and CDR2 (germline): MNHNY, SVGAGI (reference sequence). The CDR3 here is CASNSELNEQFF. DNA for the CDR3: TGTGCCAGCAATTCTGAGCTCAATGAGCAGTTCTTC.

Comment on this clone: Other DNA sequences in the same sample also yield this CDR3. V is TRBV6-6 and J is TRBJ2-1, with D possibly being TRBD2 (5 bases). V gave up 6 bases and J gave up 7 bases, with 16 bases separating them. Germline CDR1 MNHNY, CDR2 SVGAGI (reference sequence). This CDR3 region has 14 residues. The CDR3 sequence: CASSWPPEENEQFF. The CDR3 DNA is TGTGCCAGCAGCTGGCCCCCGGAGGAGAATGAGCAGTTCTTC.

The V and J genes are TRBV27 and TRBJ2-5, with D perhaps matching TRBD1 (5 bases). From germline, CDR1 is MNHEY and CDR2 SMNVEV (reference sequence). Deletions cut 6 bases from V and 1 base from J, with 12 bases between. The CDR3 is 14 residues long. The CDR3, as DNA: TGTGCCAGCAGACGACAGAGATTCCAAGAGACCCAGTACTTC. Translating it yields CASRRQRFQETQYF.

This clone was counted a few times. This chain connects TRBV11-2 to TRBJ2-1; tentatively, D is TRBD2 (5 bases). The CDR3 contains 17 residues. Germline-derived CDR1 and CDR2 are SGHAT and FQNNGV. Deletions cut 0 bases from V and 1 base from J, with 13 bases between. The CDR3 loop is CASSLDSDGSSYNEQFF. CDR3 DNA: TGTGCCAGCAGCTTAGATAGCGATGGGTCTTCCTACAATGAGCAGTTCTTC.

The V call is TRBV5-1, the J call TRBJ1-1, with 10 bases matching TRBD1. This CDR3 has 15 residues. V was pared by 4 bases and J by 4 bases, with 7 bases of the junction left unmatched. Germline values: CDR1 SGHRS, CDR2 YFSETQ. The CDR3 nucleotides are TGCGCCAGCAGCCTAGAGGGACAGGGGCTCACTGAAGCTTTCTTT. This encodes CASSLEGQGLTEAFF.

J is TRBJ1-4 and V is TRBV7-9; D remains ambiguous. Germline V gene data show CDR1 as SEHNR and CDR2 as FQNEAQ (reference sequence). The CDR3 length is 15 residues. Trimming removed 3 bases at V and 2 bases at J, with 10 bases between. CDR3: CASSLHTSTNEKLFF. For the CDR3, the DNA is TGTGCCAGCAGCTTGCACACATCCACTAATGAAAAACTGTTTTTT.

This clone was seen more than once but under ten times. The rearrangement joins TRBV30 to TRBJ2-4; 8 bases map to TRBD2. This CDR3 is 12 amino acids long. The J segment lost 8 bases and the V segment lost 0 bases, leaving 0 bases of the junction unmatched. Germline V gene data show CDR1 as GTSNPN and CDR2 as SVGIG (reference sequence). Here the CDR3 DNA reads TGTGCCTGGAGTGTAGCGGGGGACATTCAGTACTTC. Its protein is CAWSVAGDIQYF.

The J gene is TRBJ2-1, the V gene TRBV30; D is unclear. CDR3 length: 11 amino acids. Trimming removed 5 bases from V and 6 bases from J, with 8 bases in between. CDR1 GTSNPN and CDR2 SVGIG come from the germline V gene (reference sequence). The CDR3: CAWASSNEQFF. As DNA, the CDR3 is TGTGCCTGGGCCTCTAGCAATGAGCAGTTCTTC.

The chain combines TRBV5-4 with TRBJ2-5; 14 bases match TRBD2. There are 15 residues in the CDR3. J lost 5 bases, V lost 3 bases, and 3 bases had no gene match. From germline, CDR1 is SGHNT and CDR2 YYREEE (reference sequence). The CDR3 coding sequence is TGTGCCAGCAGCTGGAGACTAGCGGGAGGGGAGACCCAGTACTTC. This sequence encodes CASSWRLAGGETQYF.

CDR3 sequence reads: CASSQVGQGTYEQYF. DNA for the CDR3: TGTGCCAGCAGCCAAGTGGGACAGGGTACCTACGAGCAGTACTTC. The V gene is TRBV4-2, the J gene TRBJ2-7, with 9 bases identical to TRBD1. Trimming at V came to 1 base and at J to 2 bases, leaving 3 bases not matched to a gene. There are 15 residues in the CDR3. Germline loops: CDR1 LGHNA, CDR2 YNFKEQ.

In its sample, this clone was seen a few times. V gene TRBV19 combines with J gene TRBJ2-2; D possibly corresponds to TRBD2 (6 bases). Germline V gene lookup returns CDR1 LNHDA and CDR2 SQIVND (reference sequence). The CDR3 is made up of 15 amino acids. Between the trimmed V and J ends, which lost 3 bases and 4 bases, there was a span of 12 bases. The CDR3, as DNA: TGTGCCAGTAGTATGTCAAGCGGGTCCACCGGGGAGCTGTTTTTT. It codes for CASSMSSGSTGELFF.

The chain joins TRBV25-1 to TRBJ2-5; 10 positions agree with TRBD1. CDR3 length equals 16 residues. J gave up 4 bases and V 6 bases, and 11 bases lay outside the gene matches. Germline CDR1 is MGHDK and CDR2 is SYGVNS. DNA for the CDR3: TGTGCCAGCAGCCCTTTCGGGACAGGGGCCACAGAGACCCAGTACTTC. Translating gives CASSPFGTGATETQYF.

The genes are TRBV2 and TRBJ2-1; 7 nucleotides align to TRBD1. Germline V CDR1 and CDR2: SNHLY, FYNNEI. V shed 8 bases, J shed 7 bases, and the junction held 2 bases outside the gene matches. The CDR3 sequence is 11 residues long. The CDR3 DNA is TGTGCCAGCCAGGGGGATAATGAGCAGTTCTTC. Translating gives CASQGDNEQFF.

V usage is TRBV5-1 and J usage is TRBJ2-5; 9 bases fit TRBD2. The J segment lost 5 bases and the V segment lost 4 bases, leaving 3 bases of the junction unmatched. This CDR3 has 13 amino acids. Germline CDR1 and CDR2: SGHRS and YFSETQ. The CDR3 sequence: CASSLSGGETQYF. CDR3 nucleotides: TGCGCCAGCAGCCTCAGCGGGGGGGAGACCCAGTACTTC.

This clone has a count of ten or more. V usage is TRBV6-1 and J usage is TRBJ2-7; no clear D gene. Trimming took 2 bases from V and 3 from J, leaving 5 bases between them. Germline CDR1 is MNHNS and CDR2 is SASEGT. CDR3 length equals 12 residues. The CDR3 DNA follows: TGTGCCAGCAGTGAACAGTTCTACGAGCAGTACTTC. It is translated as CASSEQFYEQYF.

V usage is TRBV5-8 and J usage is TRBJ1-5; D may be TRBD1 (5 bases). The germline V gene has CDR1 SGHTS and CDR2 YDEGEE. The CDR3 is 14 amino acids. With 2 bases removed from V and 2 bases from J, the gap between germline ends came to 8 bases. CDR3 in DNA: TGTGCCAGCAGCTTTTCACAGGGCAATCAGCCCCAGCATTTT. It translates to CASSFSQGNQPQHF. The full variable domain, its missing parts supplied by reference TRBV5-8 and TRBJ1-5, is EAGVTQSPTHLIKTRGQQATLRCSPISGHTSVYWYQQALGLGLQFLLWYDEGEERNRGNFPPRFSGRQFPNYSSELNVNALELEDSALYLCASSFSQGNQPQHFGDGTRLSIL.

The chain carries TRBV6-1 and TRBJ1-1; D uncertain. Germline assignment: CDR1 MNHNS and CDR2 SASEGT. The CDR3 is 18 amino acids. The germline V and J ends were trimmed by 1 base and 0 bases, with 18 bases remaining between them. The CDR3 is CASSEEYFRPIVNTEAFF. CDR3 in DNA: TGTGCCAGCAGTGAAGAATACTTTCGCCCTATAGTGAACACTGAAGCTTTCTTT.

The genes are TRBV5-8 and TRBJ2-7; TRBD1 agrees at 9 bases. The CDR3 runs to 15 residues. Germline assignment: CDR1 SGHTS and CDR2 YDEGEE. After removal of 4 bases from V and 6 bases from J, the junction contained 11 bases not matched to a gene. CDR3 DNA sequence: TGTGCCAGCAGCATACCGGGACAGGGACTCCTCGAGCAGTACTTC. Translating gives CASSIPGQGLLEQYF.

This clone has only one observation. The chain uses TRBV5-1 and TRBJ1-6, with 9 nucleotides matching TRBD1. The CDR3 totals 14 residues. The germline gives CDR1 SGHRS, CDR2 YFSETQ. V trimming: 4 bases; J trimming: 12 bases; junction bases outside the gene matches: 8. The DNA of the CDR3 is TGCGCCAGCAGCCCTGGGACAGGGAGTTTACCCCTCCACTTT. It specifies CASSPGTGSLPLHF.